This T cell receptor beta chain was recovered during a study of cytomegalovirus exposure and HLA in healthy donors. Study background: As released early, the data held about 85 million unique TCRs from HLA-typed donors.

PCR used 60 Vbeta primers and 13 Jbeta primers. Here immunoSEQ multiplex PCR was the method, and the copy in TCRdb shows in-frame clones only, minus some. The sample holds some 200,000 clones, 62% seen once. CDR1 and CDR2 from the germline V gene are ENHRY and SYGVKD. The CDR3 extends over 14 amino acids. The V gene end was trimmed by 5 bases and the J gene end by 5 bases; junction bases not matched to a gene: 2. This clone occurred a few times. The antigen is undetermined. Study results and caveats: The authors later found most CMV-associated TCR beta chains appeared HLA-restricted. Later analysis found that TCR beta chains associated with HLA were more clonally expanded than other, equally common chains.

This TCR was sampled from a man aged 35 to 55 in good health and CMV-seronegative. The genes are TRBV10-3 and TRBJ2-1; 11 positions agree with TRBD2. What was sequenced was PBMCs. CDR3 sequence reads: CAISPGLADNEQFF. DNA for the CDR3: TGTGCCATCAGTCCGGGACTAGCGGACAATGAGCAGTTCTTC.